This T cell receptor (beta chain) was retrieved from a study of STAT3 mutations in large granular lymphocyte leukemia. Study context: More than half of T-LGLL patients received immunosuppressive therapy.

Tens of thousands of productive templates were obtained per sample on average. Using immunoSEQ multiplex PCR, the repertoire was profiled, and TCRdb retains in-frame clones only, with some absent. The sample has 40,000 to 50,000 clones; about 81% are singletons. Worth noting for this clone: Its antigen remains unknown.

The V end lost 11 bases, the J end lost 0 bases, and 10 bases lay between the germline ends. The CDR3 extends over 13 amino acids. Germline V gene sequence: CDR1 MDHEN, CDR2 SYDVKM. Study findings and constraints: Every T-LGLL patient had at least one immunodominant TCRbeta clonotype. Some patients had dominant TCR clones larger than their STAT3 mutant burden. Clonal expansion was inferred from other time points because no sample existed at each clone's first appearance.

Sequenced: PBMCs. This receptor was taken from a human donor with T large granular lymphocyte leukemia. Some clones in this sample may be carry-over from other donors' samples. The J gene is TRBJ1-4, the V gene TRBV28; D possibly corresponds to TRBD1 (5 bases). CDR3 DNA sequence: TGTGCCGTCCAGGGAGCAACTAATGAAAAACTGTTTTTT. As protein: CAVQGATNEKLFF.